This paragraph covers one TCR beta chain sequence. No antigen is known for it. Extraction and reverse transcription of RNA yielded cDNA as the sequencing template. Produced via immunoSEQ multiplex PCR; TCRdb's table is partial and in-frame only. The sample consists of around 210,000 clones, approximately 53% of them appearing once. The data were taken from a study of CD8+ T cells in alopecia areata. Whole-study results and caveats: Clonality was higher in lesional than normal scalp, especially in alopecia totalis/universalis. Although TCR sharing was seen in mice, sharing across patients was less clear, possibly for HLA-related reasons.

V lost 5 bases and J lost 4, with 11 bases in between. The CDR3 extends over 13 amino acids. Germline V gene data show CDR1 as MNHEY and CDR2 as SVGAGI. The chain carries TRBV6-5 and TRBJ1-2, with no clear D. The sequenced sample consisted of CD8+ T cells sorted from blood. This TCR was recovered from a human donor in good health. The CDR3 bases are TGTGCCAGCAGTCCGTTTTTCAGCTATGGCTACACCTTC. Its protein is CASSPFFSYGYTF.